The 3 T cell receptor beta chains presented below share a single source sample, sequenced in a study of cytomegalovirus exposure and HLA in healthy donors. In the PCR, 60 Vbeta and 13 Jbeta primers were used. Libraries were prepared by immunoSEQ multiplex PCR; TCRdb keeps only in-frame clonotypes and omits some of them. The sample has 95,000 to 150,000 clones; about four fifths are singletons. The sequenced material came from PBMCs. Source of these receptors: a female donor in good health and CMV-seropositive.

The genes are TRBV19 and TRBJ2-3; 10 bases are shared with TRBD2. CDR3 length equals 16 residues. CDR1 is LNHDA, CDR2 SQIVND, per germline (reference sequence). After removal of 7 bases from V and 5 bases from J, the junction contained 12 bases not matched to a gene. The chain's CDR3 is CASNTVASGGRDTQYF. The CDR3 DNA reads as TGTGCCAGTAACACCGTCGCTAGCGGGGGCCGAGATACGCAGTATTTT.

The chain carries TRBV4-2 and TRBJ2-2; TRBD1 might be the D (6 bases). Germline assignment: CDR1 LGHNA and CDR2 YNFKEQ. V was shortened by 2 bases and J by 1 base, with 8 bases between the two germline ends. The CDR3 covers 15 residues. The chain's CDR3 is CASSQSQGNTGELFF. The DNA of the CDR3 is TGTGCCAGCAGCCAATCACAGGGGAACACCGGGGAGCTGTTTTTT.

The chain links TRBV7-9 to TRBJ2-7; TRBD2 agrees at 9 bases. The CDR3 sequence is 16 residues long. After removal of 1 base from V and 1 base from J, the junction contained 5 bases not matched to a gene. The V gene's germline CDR1 is SEHNR and CDR2 FQNEAQ (reference sequence). The DNA of the CDR3 is TGTGCCAGCAGCTTAGAAGCGGGGGGCGCTTCCTACGAGCAGTACTTC. Translation gives CASSLEAGGASYEQYF.